Presented here are 27 T cell receptor beta chains from one specimen sequenced in a study of T cell repertoires in cytomegalovirus infection. TCRdb fed the reads into MiXCR, producing one record per CDR3 protein. The table has more than 250,000 distinct CDR3 sequences, 25% seen once. These receptors' antigens are unknown. The source material was cultured PBMCs, sampled from culture after CMV antigen stimulation. Every receptor here comes from a human donor in good health (CMV status not recorded). Some clones in this sample may be carry-over from other donors' samples.

This clonotype was detected a few times. The chain recombines TRBV29-1 with TRBJ1-1; 9 bases fit TRBD1. This CDR3 has 14 amino acids. In germline, CDR1 is SQVTM, CDR2 ANQGSEA. J lost 6 bases, V lost 3 bases, and 8 bases had no gene match. CDR3 DNA: TGCAGCGTTGACTCCGGGACAGGGAGGTCTGAAGCTTTCTTT. Translation: CSVDSGTGRSEAFF.

This clonotype has more than one count but fewer than ten. The rearrangement links TRBV3-1 to TRBJ2-1; TRBD2 matches at 9 bases. V was pared by 4 bases and J by 12 bases, with 10 bases of the junction left unmatched. This CDR3 region has 14 residues. Germline V CDR1 and CDR2: LGHDT, YNNKEL (reference sequence). This CDR3 is CASSPTGTSLGQFF. The CDR3 DNA reads TGTGCCAGCAGCCCAACCGGGACTAGCTTAGGGCAGTTCTTC.

The genes are TRBV2 and TRBJ1-3, with 11 nucleotides matching TRBD1. The CDR3 loop spans 17 amino acids. Per the germline V gene, CDR1 is SNHLY and CDR2 is FYNNEI. V shed 1 base and J 4 bases; nucleotides not matched to a gene: 6. This chain's CDR3 is CASSEGTGGKDGNTIYF. DNA of the CDR3: TGTGCCAGCAGTGAAGGGACAGGGGGCAAGGACGGAAACACCATATATTTT.

This clonotype has only a few counts. The V and J genes are TRBV12-3 or TRBV12-4 and TRBJ2-7; perhaps TRBD2 as D (7 bases). This CDR3 is 14 amino acids long. Trimming stripped 2 bases from V and 6 bases from J, with 14 bases between. The CDR3 DNA reads TGTGCCAGCAGTTTAATATGGGAGGGGGGCGAGCAGTACTTC. It encodes CASSLIWEGGEQYF.

This clonotype was observed a few times. The chain has TRBV20-1 and TRBJ1-1; D is unresolved. The CDR3 spans 12 residues. Deletions cut 1 base from V and 5 bases from J, with 8 bases between. Germline V gene sequence: CDR1 DFQATT, CDR2 SNEGSKA (reference sequence). The DNA for the CDR3 is TGCAGTGCTAGAGTGAGGGAGACTGAAGCTTTCTTT. Encoded protein: CSARVRETEAFF.

The rearrangement uses TRBV30 and TRBJ2-1; no clear D. V dropped 3 bases and J dropped 8 bases, with 14 bases sitting between them. The CDR3 spans 13 residues. Germline CDR1 and CDR2: GTSNPN and SVGIG (reference sequence). CDR3 in amino acids: CAWSSENGDEQFF. The CDR3 DNA reads TGTGCCTGGAGCTCTGAAAACGGCGATGAGCAGTTCTTC.

This clonotype was picked up a small number of times. The chain couples TRBV4-1 to TRBJ1-2; 8 positions agree with TRBD1. The CDR3 is 14 amino acids. CDR1 is MGHRA, CDR2 YSYEKL, per germline. Trimming at V came to 3 bases and at J to 8 bases, leaving 8 bases not matched to a gene. CDR3 residues: CASSQTGALRGYTF. The CDR3 DNA reads as TGCGCCAGCAGCCAGACAGGGGCTCTTCGGGGCTACACCTTC.

In this sample, this clonotype turned up many times. The chain links TRBV7-2 to TRBJ1-2; D is ambiguous. The V and J ends lost 3 bases and 3 bases respectively, with 8 bases between them. The CDR3 is made up of 13 amino acids. Germline assignment: CDR1 SGHTA and CDR2 FQGNSA. CDR3 nucleotides: TGTGCCAGCAGCTTGGTGTCAGACTATGGCTACACCTTC. This gives the protein CASSLVSDYGYTF.

This clonotype appeared many times. V is TRBV7-9 and J is TRBJ1-1; D remains unclear. Trimming removed 3 bases from V and 1 base from J, with 9 bases in between. Germline CDR1 and CDR2: SEHNR and FQNEAQ (reference sequence). The CDR3 consists of 14 residues. CDR3: CASSLSGQNTEAFF. The CDR3 DNA sequence: TGTGCCAGCAGCTTGTCGGGTCAGAACACTGAAGCTTTCTTT.

The sample holds a few counts of this clonotype. The chain carries TRBV2 and TRBJ1-3; 7 bases align to TRBD1. Germline loops: CDR1 SNHLY, CDR2 FYNNEI. V trimming: 7 bases; J trimming: 4 bases; junction bases outside the gene matches: 4. The CDR3 is made up of 13 amino acids. CDR3 sequence: CASTQTGGNTIYF. CDR3 nucleotides: TGTGCCAGCACCCAGACAGGGGGAAACACCATATATTTT.

The chain recombines TRBV28 with TRBJ2-1; 8 positions agree with TRBD2. The V and J ends lost 7 bases and 4 bases, in that order; junction bases with no gene match: 15. This CDR3 has 17 amino acids. Looked up from germline, CDR1 is MDHEN and CDR2 is SYDVKM. The CDR3 sequence: CASTPGSPGGAYNEQFF. CDR3 nucleotides: TGTGCCAGCACCCCCGGGTCCCCGGGAGGGGCATACAATGAGCAGTTCTTC.

This clonotype came up a few times. The gene calls are TRBV7-2 and TRBJ2-1; no clear D. The length of the CDR3 is 12 residues. Germline loops: CDR1 SGHTA, CDR2 FQGNSA. The germline V and J ends were trimmed by 3 bases and 8 bases, with 8 bases remaining between them. CDR3 sequence reads: CASSFDFDEQFF. CDR3 coding DNA: TGTGCCAGCAGCTTTGATTTCGATGAGCAGTTCTTC.

J is TRBJ2-5 and V is TRBV7-9; tentatively, D is TRBD2 (6 bases). Trimming left V 4 bases short and J 9 bases short, with 15 bases between. This CDR3 contains 13 residues. CDR1 and CDR2 (germline): SEHNR, FQNEAQ (reference sequence). The CDR3 sequence is CASSSREGAPQYF. DNA for the CDR3: TGTGCCAGCAGCTCGCGGGAAGGAGCTCCCCAGTACTTC.

The rearrangement uses TRBV5-6 and TRBJ2-2; TRBD2 agrees at 7 bases. This CDR3 has 16 residues. V gave up 1 base and J gave up 4 bases; unmatched junction bases: 7. Looked up from germline, CDR1 is SGHDT and CDR2 is YYEEEE. CDR3 bases: TGTGCCAGCAGCTTGTGGGGCGGGAGTGGCACCGGGGAGCTGTTTTTT. As protein: CASSLWGGSGTGELFF.

This clonotype was found many times. The rearrangement links TRBV12-3 or TRBV12-4 to TRBJ2-7; D gene unclear. Trimming took off 2 bases at V and 3 bases at J, with 11 bases between the two ends. This CDR3 is built from 14 residues. CDR3 DNA: TGTGCCAGCAGTTTAAAGGGCAGAAACTACGAGCAGTACTTC. As protein: CASSLKGRNYEQYF.

The chain is built from TRBV27 and TRBJ2-1; D is possibly TRBD2 (5 bases). Between the trimmed V and J ends, which lost 5 bases and 10 bases, there was a span of 15 bases. The CDR3 extends over 13 amino acids. In germline, CDR1 is MNHEY, CDR2 SMNVEV (reference sequence). The chain's CDR3 is CASSPKPRGEQFF. Here the CDR3 DNA reads TGTGCCAGCAGTCCAAAACCGCGAGGGGAGCAGTTCTTC.

This clonotype turned up a few times. The rearrangement uses TRBV6-2 or TRBV6-3 and TRBJ2-7; 7 bases are shared with TRBD1. From germline, CDR1 is MNHEY and CDR2 SVGEGT. The CDR3 loop spans 15 amino acids. With 3 bases clipped from V and 4 bases from J, the junction kept 9 bases outside the gene matches. The CDR3 nucleotides are TGTGCCAGCAGTTATGCACCGGGACAGCCGTACGAGCAGTACTTC. Residues: CASSYAPGQPYEQYF.

This clonotype occurred many times. The V and J genes are TRBV7-8 and TRBJ2-7; TRBD2 agrees at 7 bases. Germline V CDR1 and CDR2: SGHVS, FQNEAQ. Unmatched junction bases numbered 9, after V lost 1 base and J lost 0 bases. This CDR3 is 17 amino acids long. Written as DNA, the CDR3 is TGTGCCAGCAGCTTAGACGTCAGCGGGATACTCTCCTACGAGCAGTACTTC. This sequence encodes CASSLDVSGILSYEQYF.

V usage is TRBV12-3 or TRBV12-4 and J usage is TRBJ1-1, with TRBD1 as a possible D gene (5 bases). This CDR3 region has 15 residues. Deletions cut 2 bases from V and 6 bases from J, with 16 bases between. CDR3 loop: CASSLRDPRYAEAFF. The CDR3, as DNA: TGTGCCAGCAGTTTAAGGGACCCCCGGTACGCTGAAGCTTTCTTT.

This sequence joins TRBV24-1 and TRBJ2-6, with 8 bases that match TRBD2. The CDR3 covers 19 residues. Losses at the gene ends were 4 bases for V and 1 base for J; bases not matched to a gene: 11. Germline CDR1 KGHDR, CDR2 SFDVKD. The CDR3 spells CATSDSGLAGMSGANVLTF. The CDR3 nucleotides read TGTGCCACCAGTGACTCCGGACTAGCAGGAATGTCTGGGGCCAACGTCCTGACTTTC.

The V and J genes are TRBV7-2 and TRBJ1-6; 7 positions agree with TRBD1. This CDR3 contains 15 residues. Unmatched junction bases numbered 9, after V lost 6 bases and J lost 7 bases. Germline lookup yields CDR1 SGHTA and CDR2 FQGNSA. DNA for the CDR3: TGTGCCAGCAGTCAGGGGCAGGGGGGGAATTCACCCCTCCACTTT. Translated: CASSQGQGGNSPLHF.

Only a few counts were recorded for this clonotype. V usage is TRBV6-2 or TRBV6-3 and J usage is TRBJ2-4, with TRBD1 matching 9 bases. CDR1 and CDR2 (germline): MNHEY, SVGEGT. Trimming cost V 5 bases and J 4 bases; bases outside gene matches: 9. This CDR3 is built from 16 residues. The CDR3 DNA follows: TGTGCCAGCAGTGATCCGAAGACAGGGGGAAAAAACATTCAGTACTTC. This codes for CASSDPKTGGKNIQYF.

The rearrangement uses TRBV20-1 and TRBJ2-7; 7 positions match TRBD1. There are 14 residues in the CDR3. The germline CDR1 and CDR2 sequences are DFQATT and SNEGSKA (reference sequence). Trimming took 1 base from V and 4 from J; bases not matched to a gene: 7. As DNA, the CDR3 is TGCAGTGCTAGAGCCGGGACAGACTATTACGAGCAGTACTTC. The encoded protein is CSARAGTDYYEQYF.

This clonotype was seen many times. The rearrangement links TRBV7-2 to TRBJ1-2; weak D call: TRBD1 (5 bases). Trimming pared 3 bases from V and 0 bases from J, leaving 11 bases between. Germline V gene lookup returns CDR1 SGHTA and CDR2 FQGNSA. The CDR3 totals 15 residues. In DNA, the CDR3 is TGTGCCAGCAGCTTGGTCACAGGCGCTAACTATGGCTACACCTTC. It codes for CASSLVTGANYGYTF.

This clonotype was found many times. The gene calls are TRBV29-1 and TRBJ2-1, with a possible D match to TRBD2 (6 bases). CDR1 is SQVTM, CDR2 ANQGSEA, per germline. CDR3 length: 11 amino acids. With 8 bases removed from V and 6 bases from J, the gap between germline ends came to 11 bases. The CDR3, as DNA: TGCAGCACCCGGGGGAGCAATGAGCAGTTCTTC. Translated, it gives CSTRGSNEQFF.

V and J are TRBV10-3 and TRBJ2-3, with TRBD2 as a possible D gene (6 bases). The CDR3 consists of 14 residues. The V gene's germline CDR1 is ENHRY and CDR2 SYGVKD. The ends were cut back, 10 bases at V and 0 bases at J, with 14 bases in the middle. The CDR3 is CATQAGLSTDTQYF. In DNA, the CDR3 is TGTGCCACCCAAGCGGGCCTTAGCACAGATACGCAGTATTTT.

A single count supports this clonotype. The V and J genes are TRBV7-9 and TRBJ1-2; the D is unclear. Trimming removed 4 bases at V and 5 bases at J, with 14 bases between. Per germline, CDR1 SEHNR and CDR2 FQNEAQ (reference sequence). CDR3 length equals 14 residues. CDR3 loop: CASSYNAEPYGYTF. CDR3 coding DNA: TGTGCCAGCAGCTACAATGCAGAGCCTTATGGCTACACCTTC.